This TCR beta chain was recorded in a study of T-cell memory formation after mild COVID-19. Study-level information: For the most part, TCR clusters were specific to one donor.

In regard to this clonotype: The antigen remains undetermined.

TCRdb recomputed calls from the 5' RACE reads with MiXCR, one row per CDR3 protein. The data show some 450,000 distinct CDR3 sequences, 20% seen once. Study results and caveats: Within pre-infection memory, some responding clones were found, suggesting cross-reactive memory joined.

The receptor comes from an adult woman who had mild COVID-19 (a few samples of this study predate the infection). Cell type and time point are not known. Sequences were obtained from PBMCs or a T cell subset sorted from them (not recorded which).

The CDR3 DNA is TGTGCCTGGAAGACCCCAACTAGGACTTCACCCCTCCACTTT. It is translated as CAWKTPTRTSPLHF. This sequence joins TRBV5-4 and TRBJ1-6, with no clear D. This CDR3 is 14 amino acids long. Germline V lookup: CDR1 SGHNT, CDR2 YYREEE (reference sequence). The V and J ends lost 10 bases and 9 bases respectively, with 20 bases between them.